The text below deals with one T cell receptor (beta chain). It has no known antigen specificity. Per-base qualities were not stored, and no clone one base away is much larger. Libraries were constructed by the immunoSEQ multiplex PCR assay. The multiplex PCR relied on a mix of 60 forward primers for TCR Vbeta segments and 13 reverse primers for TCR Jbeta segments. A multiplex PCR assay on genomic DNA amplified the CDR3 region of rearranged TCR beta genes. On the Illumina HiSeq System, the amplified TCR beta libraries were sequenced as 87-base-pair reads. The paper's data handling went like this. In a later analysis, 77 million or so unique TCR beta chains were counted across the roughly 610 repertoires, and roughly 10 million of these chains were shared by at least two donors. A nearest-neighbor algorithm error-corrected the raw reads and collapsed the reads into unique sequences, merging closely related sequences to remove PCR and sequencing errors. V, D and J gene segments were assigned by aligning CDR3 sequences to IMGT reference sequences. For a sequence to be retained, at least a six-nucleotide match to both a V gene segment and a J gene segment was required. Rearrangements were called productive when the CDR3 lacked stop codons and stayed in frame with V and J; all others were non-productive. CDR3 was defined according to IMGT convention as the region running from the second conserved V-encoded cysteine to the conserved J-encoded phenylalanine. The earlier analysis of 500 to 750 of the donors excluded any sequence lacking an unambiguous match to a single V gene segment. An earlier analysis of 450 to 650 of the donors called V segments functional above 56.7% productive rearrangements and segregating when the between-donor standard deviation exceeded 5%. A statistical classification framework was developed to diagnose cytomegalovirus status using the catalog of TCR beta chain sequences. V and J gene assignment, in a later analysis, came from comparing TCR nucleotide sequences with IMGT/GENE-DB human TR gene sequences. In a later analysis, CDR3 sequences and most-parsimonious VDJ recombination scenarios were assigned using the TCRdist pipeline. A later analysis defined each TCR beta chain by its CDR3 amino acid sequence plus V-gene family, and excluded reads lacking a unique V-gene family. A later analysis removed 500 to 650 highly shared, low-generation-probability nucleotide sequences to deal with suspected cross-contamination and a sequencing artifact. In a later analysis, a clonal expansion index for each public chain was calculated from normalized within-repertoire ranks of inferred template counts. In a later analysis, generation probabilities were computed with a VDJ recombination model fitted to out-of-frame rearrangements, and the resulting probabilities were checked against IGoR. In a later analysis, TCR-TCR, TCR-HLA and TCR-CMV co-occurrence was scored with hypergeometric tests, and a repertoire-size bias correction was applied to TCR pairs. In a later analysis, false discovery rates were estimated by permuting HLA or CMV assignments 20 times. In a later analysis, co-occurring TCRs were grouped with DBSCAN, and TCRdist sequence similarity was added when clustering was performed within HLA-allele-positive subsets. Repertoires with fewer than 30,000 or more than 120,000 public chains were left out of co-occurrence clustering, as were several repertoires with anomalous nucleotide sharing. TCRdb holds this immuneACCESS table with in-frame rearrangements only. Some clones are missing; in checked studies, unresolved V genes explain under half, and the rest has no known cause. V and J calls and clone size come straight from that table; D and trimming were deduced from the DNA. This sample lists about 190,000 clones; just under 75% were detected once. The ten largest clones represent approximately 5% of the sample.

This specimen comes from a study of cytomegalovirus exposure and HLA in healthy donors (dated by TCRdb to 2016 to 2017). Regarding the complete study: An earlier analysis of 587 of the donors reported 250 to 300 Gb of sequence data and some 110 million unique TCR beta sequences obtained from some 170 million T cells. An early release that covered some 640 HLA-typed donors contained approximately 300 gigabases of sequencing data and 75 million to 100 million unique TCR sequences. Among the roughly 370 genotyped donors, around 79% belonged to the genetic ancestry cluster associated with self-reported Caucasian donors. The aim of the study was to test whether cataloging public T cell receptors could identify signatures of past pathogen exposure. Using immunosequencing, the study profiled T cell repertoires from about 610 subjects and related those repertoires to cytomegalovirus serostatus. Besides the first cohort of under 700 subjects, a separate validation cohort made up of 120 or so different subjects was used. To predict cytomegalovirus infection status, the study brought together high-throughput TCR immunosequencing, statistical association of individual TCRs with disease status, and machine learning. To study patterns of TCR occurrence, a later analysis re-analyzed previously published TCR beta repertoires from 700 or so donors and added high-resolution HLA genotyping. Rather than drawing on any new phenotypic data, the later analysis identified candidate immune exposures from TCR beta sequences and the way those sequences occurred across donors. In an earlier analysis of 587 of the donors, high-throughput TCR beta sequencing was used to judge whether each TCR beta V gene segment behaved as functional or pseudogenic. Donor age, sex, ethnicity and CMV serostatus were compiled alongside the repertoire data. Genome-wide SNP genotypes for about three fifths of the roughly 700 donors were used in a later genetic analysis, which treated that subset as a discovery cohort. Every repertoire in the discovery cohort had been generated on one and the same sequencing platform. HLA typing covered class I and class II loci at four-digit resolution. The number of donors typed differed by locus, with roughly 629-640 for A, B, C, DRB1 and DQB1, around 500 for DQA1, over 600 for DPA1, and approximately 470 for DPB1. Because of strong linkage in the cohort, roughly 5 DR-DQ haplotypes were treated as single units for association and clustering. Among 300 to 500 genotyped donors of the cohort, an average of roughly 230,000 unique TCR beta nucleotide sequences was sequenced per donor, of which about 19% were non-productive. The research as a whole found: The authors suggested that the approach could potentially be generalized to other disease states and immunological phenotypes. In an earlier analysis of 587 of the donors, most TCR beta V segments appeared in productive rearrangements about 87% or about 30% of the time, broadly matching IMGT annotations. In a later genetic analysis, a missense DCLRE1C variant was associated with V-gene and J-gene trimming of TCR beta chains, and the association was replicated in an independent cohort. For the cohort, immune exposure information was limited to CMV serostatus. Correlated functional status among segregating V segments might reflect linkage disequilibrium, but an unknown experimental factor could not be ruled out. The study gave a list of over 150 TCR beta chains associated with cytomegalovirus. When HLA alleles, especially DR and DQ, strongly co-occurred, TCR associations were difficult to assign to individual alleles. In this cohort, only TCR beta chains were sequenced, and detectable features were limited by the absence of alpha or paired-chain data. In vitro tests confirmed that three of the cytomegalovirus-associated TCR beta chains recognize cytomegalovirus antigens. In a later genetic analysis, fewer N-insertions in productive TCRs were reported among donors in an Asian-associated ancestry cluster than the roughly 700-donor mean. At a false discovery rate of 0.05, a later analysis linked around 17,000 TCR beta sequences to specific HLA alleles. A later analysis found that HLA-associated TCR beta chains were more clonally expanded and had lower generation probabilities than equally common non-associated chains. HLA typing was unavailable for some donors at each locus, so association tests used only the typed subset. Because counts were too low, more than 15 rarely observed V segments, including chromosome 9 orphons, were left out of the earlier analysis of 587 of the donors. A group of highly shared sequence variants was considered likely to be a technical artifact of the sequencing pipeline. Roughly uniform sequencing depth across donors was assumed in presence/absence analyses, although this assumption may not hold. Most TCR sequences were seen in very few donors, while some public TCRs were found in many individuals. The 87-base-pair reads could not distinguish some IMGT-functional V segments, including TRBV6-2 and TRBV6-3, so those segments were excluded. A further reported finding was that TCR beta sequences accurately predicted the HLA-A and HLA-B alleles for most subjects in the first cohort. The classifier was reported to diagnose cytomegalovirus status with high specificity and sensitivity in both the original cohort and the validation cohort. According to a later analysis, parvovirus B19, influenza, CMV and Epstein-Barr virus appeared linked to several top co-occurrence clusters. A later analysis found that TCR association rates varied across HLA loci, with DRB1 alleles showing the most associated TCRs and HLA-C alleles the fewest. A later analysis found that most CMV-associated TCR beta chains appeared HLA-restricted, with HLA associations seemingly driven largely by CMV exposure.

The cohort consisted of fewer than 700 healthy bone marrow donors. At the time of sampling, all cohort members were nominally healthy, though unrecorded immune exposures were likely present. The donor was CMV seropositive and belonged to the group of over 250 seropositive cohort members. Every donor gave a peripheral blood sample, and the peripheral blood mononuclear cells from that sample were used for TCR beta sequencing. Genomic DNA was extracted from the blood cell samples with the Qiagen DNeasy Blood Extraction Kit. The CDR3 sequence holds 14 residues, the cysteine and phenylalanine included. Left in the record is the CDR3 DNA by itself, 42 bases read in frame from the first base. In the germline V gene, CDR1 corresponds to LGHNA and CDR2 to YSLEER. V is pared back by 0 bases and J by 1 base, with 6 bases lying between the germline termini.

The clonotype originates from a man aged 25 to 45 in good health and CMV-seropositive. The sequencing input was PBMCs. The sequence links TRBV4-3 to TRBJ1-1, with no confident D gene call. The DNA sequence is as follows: TGCGCCAGCAGCCAAGACGGAGGGAACACTGAAGCTTTCTTT. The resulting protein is CASSQDGGNTEAFF.